This is a list of T cell receptor beta chains from one sample in a study of blood T cell repertoires in COVID-19. Clones were read by immunoSEQ multiplex PCR, and TCRdb kept only the in-frame ones, dropping some. The sample gives around 40,000 clones, about nine tenths of which show up once; roughly an eighth is in the top ten. Source material: peripheral blood. Every receptor here comes from a human donor in a cohort sampled during active COVID-19. Both conserved end residues are part of each CDR3. Rows give clone size only sometimes, using once, few, many, or a class for an expanded clone.

j_gene: TRBJ1-1
abundance: NA
v_gene: TRBV2
CDR3aa: CASRRTVVTINTEAFF

j_gene: TRBJ1-1
abundance: NA
v_gene: TRBV4-3
CDR3aa: CASSQGTAILNTEAFF

j_gene: TRBJ1-4
abundance: NA
v_gene: TRBV6-2/TRBV6-3
CDR3aa: CASSYGRATNEKLFF

j_gene: TRBJ2-7
abundance: NA
v_gene: TRBV27
CDR3aa: CASSFSSGGAYEQYF

j_gene: TRBJ1-5
abundance: NA
v_gene: TRBV6-5
CDR3aa: CASSYGRGYSNQPQHF

j_gene: TRBJ1-5
abundance: NA
v_gene: TRBV11-2
CDR3aa: CASSSRTGGGPGPQHF

j_gene: TRBJ1-4
abundance: NA
v_gene: TRBV6-5
CDR3aa: CASSYDGGRVEKLFF

j_gene: TRBJ2-2
abundance: NA
v_gene: TRBV19
CDR3aa: CASRTTSGAAGELFF

j_gene: TRBJ1-2
abundance: NA
v_gene: TRBV27
CDR3aa: CASSLSIFNRVVDGYTF

j_gene: TRBJ2-2
abundance: NA
v_gene: TRBV11-2
CDR3aa: CASSNHAGTSGGPTGELFF

j_gene: TRBJ1-5
abundance: few
v_gene: TRBV15
CDR3aa: CATSAGTLLGNQPQHF

j_gene: TRBJ1-6
abundance: few
v_gene: TRBV7-2
CDR3aa: CASSPLWGPSSYNSPLHF

j_gene: TRBJ2-1
abundance: NA
v_gene: TRBV3-1/TRBV3-2
CDR3aa: CASSQDWTEPYNEQFF

j_gene: TRBJ2-5
abundance: NA
v_gene: TRBV9
CDR3aa: CASSETSQETQYF

j_gene: TRBJ2-5
abundance: NA
v_gene: TRBV27
CDR3aa: CASSLANTGLQETQYF

j_gene: TRBJ1-2
abundance: NA
v_gene: TRBV18
CDR3aa: CASSQDRANYGYTF

j_gene: TRBJ1-2
abundance: NA
v_gene: TRBV6-6
CDR3aa: CASSLRGPDGYTF

j_gene: TRBJ2-7
abundance: NA
v_gene: TRBV14
CDR3aa: CASSQEGTGPAEQYF

j_gene: TRBJ2-5
abundance: NA
v_gene: TRBV5-1
CDR3aa: CASSLRPSGGAGQETQYF

j_gene: TRBJ2-1
abundance: NA
v_gene: TRBV7-8
CDR3aa: CASSLGASGAGNEQFF

j_gene: TRBJ1-1
abundance: NA
v_gene: TRBV10-2
CDR3aa: CASHGTGYTEAFF

j_gene: TRBJ2-1
abundance: NA
v_gene: TRBV6-5
CDR3aa: CASRPEARAHEQFF

j_gene: TRBJ2-3
abundance: NA
v_gene: TRBV30
CDR3aa: CAWAGGHEDTQYF

j_gene: TRBJ1-2
abundance: NA
v_gene: TRBV30
CDR3aa: CASLEQGQGGYTF

j_gene: TRBJ1-2
abundance: NA
v_gene: TRBV4-1
CDR3aa: CASSQAHRGRSGGYTF

j_gene: TRBJ2-1
abundance: NA
v_gene: TRBV19
CDR3aa: CASSKGTGGYNEQFF

j_gene: TRBJ1-3
abundance: NA
v_gene: TRBV4-1
CDR3aa: CASSQLTGYSGNTIYF

j_gene: TRBJ2-2
abundance: many
v_gene: TRBV7-8
CDR3aa: CASSLAGTGVWTGELFF

j_gene: TRBJ2-5
abundance: NA
v_gene: TRBV30
CDR3aa: CAWSAVVVGGTQYF

j_gene: TRBJ2-4
abundance: NA
v_gene: TRBV2
CDR3aa: CASSVPQTGERNIQYF

j_gene: TRBJ1-2
abundance: NA
v_gene: TRBV5-6
CDR3aa: CASSWDTTGYTF

j_gene: TRBJ1-1
abundance: NA
v_gene: TRBV25-1
CDR3aa: CASSTLGSGDTEAFF

j_gene: TRBJ2-1
abundance: NA
v_gene: TRBV3-1/TRBV3-2
CDR3aa: CASSQSQGANEQFF

j_gene: TRBJ2-3
abundance: NA
v_gene: TRBV28
CDR3aa: CASSAPPGTTDTQYF

j_gene: TRBJ1-5
abundance: NA
v_gene: TRBV21-1
CDR3aa: CASSKRDRGNANQPQHF

j_gene: TRBJ2-4
abundance: NA
v_gene: TRBV18
CDR3aa: CASSPPGNIQYF

j_gene: TRBJ2-3
abundance: NA
v_gene: TRBV19
CDR3aa: CASSPNTDTQYF

j_gene: TRBJ1-1
abundance: NA
v_gene: TRBV3-1/TRBV3-2
CDR3aa: CASLGISTEAFF

j_gene: TRBJ1-1
abundance: NA
v_gene: TRBV5-1
CDR3aa: CASSFYSGHSEAFF

j_gene: TRBJ1-1
abundance: NA
v_gene: TRBV7-9
CDR3aa: CASSSPGRGPVLGTEAFF

j_gene: TRBJ1-1
abundance: few
v_gene: TRBV14
CDR3aa: CASSQVYPNTEAFF

j_gene: TRBJ1-1
abundance: once
v_gene: TRBV10-3
CDR3aa: CAISPRGGSTEAFF

j_gene: TRBJ1-3
abundance: few
v_gene: TRBV9
CDR3aa: CASSGGLSGNTIYF

j_gene: TRBJ2-3
abundance: NA
v_gene: TRBV6-2/TRBV6-3
CDR3aa: CASSSTGDGTDTQYF

j_gene: TRBJ2-3
abundance: once
v_gene: TRBV5-4
CDR3aa: CASSLHNRGGDTQYF

j_gene: TRBJ2-7
abundance: NA
v_gene: TRBV10-3
CDR3aa: CAISDRGSYEQYF

j_gene: TRBJ2-5
abundance: once
v_gene: TRBV7-2
CDR3aa: CASSPWAGETQYF

j_gene: TRBJ1-1
abundance: NA
v_gene: TRBV6-6
CDR3aa: CASSYSGRATEAFF

j_gene: TRBJ2-2
abundance: once
v_gene: TRBV6-2/TRBV6-3
CDR3aa: CASSSLEIAGAIGTGELFF

j_gene: TRBJ1-2
abundance: once
v_gene: TRBV29-1
CDR3aa: CSVEPGQKYGYTF

j_gene: TRBJ2-4
abundance: once
v_gene: TRBV19
CDR3aa: CASSPSGVVKNIQYF

j_gene: TRBJ1-2
abundance: NA
v_gene: TRBV5-4
CDR3aa: CASSSGTGVYGYTF

j_gene: TRBJ2-5
abundance: NA
v_gene: TRBV11-2
CDR3aa: CASSLDRGLGETQYF

j_gene: TRBJ2-5
abundance: NA
v_gene: TRBV9
CDR3aa: CASSVATAGGPQETQYF

j_gene: TRBJ2-3
abundance: NA
v_gene: TRBV11-3
CDR3aa: CASSPRVAGGPDTQYF

j_gene: TRBJ2-5
abundance: NA
v_gene: TRBV30
CDR3aa: CAWSVNSGRETQYF

j_gene: TRBJ2-3
abundance: once
v_gene: TRBV7-8
CDR3aa: CASRITGTSGGAGTQYF

j_gene: TRBJ1-1
abundance: NA
v_gene: TRBV18
CDR3aa: CASSPDRDEAFF